Listed below are T cell receptor beta chains from one sample, sequenced in a study of PD-1 blockade in classical Hodgkin lymphoma. Sequencing used immunoSEQ multiplex PCR; TCRdb keeps in-frame clones, though not all of them. The table shows roughly 41,000 clones, with roughly three quarters occurring only once. The source material was peripheral blood mononuclear cells (PBMCs), sampled at baseline. The origin of the receptors is a human donor with classical Hodgkin lymphoma. The CDR3 runs from the conserved cysteine through the conserved F or W. Each record gives: clone size, D gene, J gene, V gene, CDR3 protein, CDR3 DNA. A D gene is named only where the DNA matches it firmly. Not all rows give a size; the values are once, few, many and, for expanded clones, a class.

>once|NA|TRBJ2-1|TRBV27
CASTWGSSYNEQFF
TGTGCCAGCACGTGGGGTAGCTCCTACAATGAGCAGTTCTTC
>NA|NA|TRBJ2-3|TRBV9
CASSLRSPPDTQYF
TGTGCCAGCAGCCTCCGGAGCCCCCCGGATACGCAGTATTTT
>NA|NA|TRBJ2-7|TRBV28
CASSPRGAVFEQYF
TGTGCCAGCAGCCCCAGAGGTGCCGTATTCGAGCAGTACTTC
>NA|TRBD1|TRBJ2-5|TRBV7-8
CASSLPGTGGNSYF
TGTGCCAGCAGCCTCCCCGGGACAGGGGGCAATTCGTACTTC
>NA|NA|TRBJ1-1|TRBV4-3
CASSQDGGITEAFF
TGCGCCAGCAGCCAAGATGGGGGAATCACTGAAGCTTTCTTT
>NA|NA|TRBJ1-1|TRBV10-2
CASTRATEAFF
TGCGCCAGCACTAGGGCCACTGAAGCTTTCTTT
>NA|TRBD1|TRBJ1-2|TRBV6-1
CANSEANRGVYGYTF
TGTGCCAACAGTGAAGCTAACAGGGGCGTCTATGGCTACACCTTC
>NA|TRBD2|TRBJ2-7|TRBV19
CASSIAGGPFPYF
TGTGCCAGTAGTATAGCGGGAGGGCCTTTTCCGTACTTC
>NA|NA|TRBJ1-1|TRBV7-9
CASSGLGTEAFF
TGTGCCAGCAGCGGTTTGGGCACTGAAGCTTTCTTT
>NA|TRBD1|TRBJ1-5|TRBV6-1
CASSEGDRGWQPQHF
TGTGCCAGCAGTGAGGGGGACAGGGGGTGGCAGCCCCAGCATTTT
>NA|NA|TRBJ2-7|TRBV6-5
CASSRYYEQYF
TGTGCCAGCAGCAGATACTACGAGCAGTACTTC
>NA|NA|TRBJ2-2|TRBV6-5
CASSLRANTGELFF
TGTGCCAGCAGTCTGCGGGCCAACACCGGGGAGCTGTTTTTT
>NA|TRBD1|TRBJ1-1|TRBV19
CASAGDRRFVFF
TGTGCCAGTGCGGGGGACAGGAGGTTTGTTTTCTTT
>few|TRBD1|TRBJ2-1|TRBV15
CATSRVGQGANEQFF
TGTGCCACCAGCAGAGTCGGACAGGGGGCTAATGAGCAGTTCTTC
>NA|NA|TRBJ1-1|TRBV7-9
CASRWDTEAFF
TGTGCCAGCAGGTGGGACACTGAAGCTTTCTTT
>many|NA|TRBJ2-7|TRBV5-1
CASSLNGPPTYEQYF
TGCGCCAGCAGCTTGAATGGACCGCCGACCTACGAGCAGTACTTC
>NA|NA|TRBJ1-2|TRBV9
CASSVTIGSPGGKNYGYTF
TGTGCCAGCAGCGTTACTATCGGGTCTCCCGGTGGGAAAAACTATGGCTACACCTTC
>NA|NA|TRBJ2-7|TRBV2
CASSPLGGTYEQYF
TGTGCCAGCAGCCCCCTGGGGGGTACCTACGAGCAGTACTTC
>once|TRBD1|TRBJ1-1|TRBV9
CASSPQDRVTEAFF
TGTGCCAGCAGCCCCCAAGACAGGGTCACTGAAGCTTTCTTT
>NA|TRBD2|TRBJ2-3|TRBV9
CASSARLAGTDTQYF
TGTGCCAGCAGCGCAAGACTAGCGGGAACAGATACGCAGTATTTT
>NA|NA|TRBJ2-1|TRBV7-9
CASSVSADEQFF
TGTGCCAGCAGCGTTAGCGCGGATGAGCAGTTCTTC
>NA|NA|TRBJ2-7|TRBV7-2
CASSLQVSYEQYF
TGTGCCAGCAGCTTACAAGTTTCCTACGAGCAGTACTTC
>NA|TRBD1|TRBJ1-1|TRBV4-2
CASSPKPGGAWTEAFF
TGTGCCAGCAGCCCCAAACCAGGGGGCGCTTGGACTGAAGCTTTCTTT
>few|NA|TRBJ2-3|TRBV5-4
CASSLTGSTDTQYF
TGTGCCAGCAGCCTAACAGGGAGCACAGATACGCAGTATTTT
>NA|TRBD1|TRBJ1-4|TRBV28
CASSPQGQGLRELFF
TGTGCCAGCAGTCCTCAGGGACAGGGGCTCCGGGAACTGTTTTTT
>few|NA|TRBJ2-5|TRBV5-1
CASSLTQETQYF
TGCGCCAGCAGCTTAACCCAAGAGACCCAGTACTTC
>once|TRBD1|TRBJ2-3|TRBV15
CATSRETGNTDTQYF
TGTGCCACCAGCAGAGAGACAGGGAACACAGATACGCAGTATTTT
>NA|TRBD2|TRBJ2-7|TRBV7-2
CASSELAGVGYEQYF
TGTGCCAGCTCCGAACTAGCGGGAGTAGGCTACGAGCAGTACTTC
>NA|NA|TRBJ1-1|TRBV28
CASSQGALNTEAFF
TGTGCCAGCAGTCAAGGGGCGTTGAACACTGAAGCTTTCTTT
>NA|TRBD1|TRBJ2-7|TRBV11-2
CASSLGQGPSEQYF
TGTGCCAGCAGCCTTGGACAGGGGCCTAGCGAGCAGTACTTC
>NA|TRBD1|TRBJ2-1|TRBV30
CAWSGGQGVDEQFF
TGTGCCTGGAGTGGGGGACAGGGTGTCGATGAGCAGTTCTTC
>NA|NA|TRBJ2-1|TRBV18
CASSPGSNEQFF
TGTGCCAGCTCACCAGGAAGTAATGAGCAGTTCTTC
>NA|TRBD1|TRBJ1-3|TRBV2
CASRPGTGKSGNTIYF
TGTGCCAGCAGGCCTGGGACAGGGAAATCTGGAAACACCATATATTTT
>NA|TRBD1|TRBJ2-5|TRBV6-6
CATRGLGETQYF
TGTGCCACCAGGGGGCTGGGGGAGACCCAGTACTTC
>once|TRBD1|TRBJ1-4|TRBV30
CAWNRGGAWEKLFF
TGTGCCTGGAACCGAGGGGGCGCGTGGGAAAAACTGTTTTTT
>NA|NA|TRBJ1-4|TRBV7-2
CASRRGLTTNEKLFF
TGTGCCAGCAGAAGAGGGCTGACGACTAATGAAAAACTGTTTTTT
>NA|NA|TRBJ2-7|TRBV14
CASSQGPRSGSSYEQYF
TGTGCCAGCAGCCAAGGGCCAAGGAGCGGAAGCTCCTACGAGCAGTACTTC
>NA|TRBD1|TRBJ1-4|TRBV9
CASSSRDRGNEKLFF
TGTGCCAGCAGCAGCCGGGACAGGGGCAATGAAAAACTGTTTTTT
>few|NA|TRBJ1-4|TRBV7-9
CASSLPGTTNEKLFF
TGTGCCAGCAGCTTACCGGGAACAACTAATGAAAAACTGTTTTTT
>NA|TRBD1|TRBJ2-1|TRBV6-5
CASRDRANEQFF
TGTGCCAGCCGAGACAGGGCCAATGAGCAGTTCTTC
>once|NA|TRBJ2-2|TRBV6-6
CASSYSVSAGELFF
TGTGCCAGCAGTTACAGTGTAAGCGCCGGGGAGCTGTTTTTT
>few|NA|TRBJ1-2|TRBV7-9
CASSYSGFGYGYTF
TGTGCCAGCAGCTATTCGGGGTTTGGCTATGGCTACACCTTC
>NA|NA|TRBJ2-7|TRBV7-6
CASSLVTDRSTYEQYF
TGTGCCAGCAGCTTAGTAACGGACAGATCGACCTACGAGCAGTACTTC
>NA|NA|TRBJ2-1|TRBV5-1
CASSLAGVNEQFF
TGCGCCAGCAGCTTGGCAGGTGTCAATGAGCAGTTCTTC
>NA|NA|TRBJ2-7|TRBV27
CASSLRGYEQYF
TGTGCCAGCAGTTTGCGCGGATACGAGCAGTACTTC
>NA|TRBD1|TRBJ1-5|TRBV12-5
CASGTGYGNQPQHF
TGTGCTAGTGGGACAGGGTATGGCAATCAGCCCCAGCATTTT
>NA|TRBD1|TRBJ2-7|TRBV18
CASSPTGAGEQYF
TGTGCCAGCTCACCAACAGGGGCTGGCGAGCAGTACTTC
>NA|NA|TRBJ1-2|TRBV6-6
CASSYSIQGFGYTF
TGTGCCAGCAGTTACTCGATTCAGGGTTTTGGCTACACCTTC
>NA|TRBD1|TRBJ2-7|TRBV18
CASSPRGVAGTESGREQYF
TGTGCCAGCTCACCCAGAGGAGTAGCCGGGACAGAATCCGGGCGGGAGCAGTACTTC
>NA|NA|TRBJ1-6|TRBV6-5
CASSYETVTNSPLHF
TGTGCCAGCAGTTACGAGACAGTAACTAATTCACCCCTCCACTTT
>medium-sized|NA|TRBJ2-3|TRBV11-2
CASSLREAGRADTQYF
TGTGCCAGCAGCTTAAGGGAGGCAGGGAGAGCAGATACGCAGTATTTT
>once|NA|TRBJ2-4|TRBV30
CAWNWGLGKNIQYF
TGTGCCTGGAATTGGGGGTTAGGCAAAAACATTCAGTACTTC